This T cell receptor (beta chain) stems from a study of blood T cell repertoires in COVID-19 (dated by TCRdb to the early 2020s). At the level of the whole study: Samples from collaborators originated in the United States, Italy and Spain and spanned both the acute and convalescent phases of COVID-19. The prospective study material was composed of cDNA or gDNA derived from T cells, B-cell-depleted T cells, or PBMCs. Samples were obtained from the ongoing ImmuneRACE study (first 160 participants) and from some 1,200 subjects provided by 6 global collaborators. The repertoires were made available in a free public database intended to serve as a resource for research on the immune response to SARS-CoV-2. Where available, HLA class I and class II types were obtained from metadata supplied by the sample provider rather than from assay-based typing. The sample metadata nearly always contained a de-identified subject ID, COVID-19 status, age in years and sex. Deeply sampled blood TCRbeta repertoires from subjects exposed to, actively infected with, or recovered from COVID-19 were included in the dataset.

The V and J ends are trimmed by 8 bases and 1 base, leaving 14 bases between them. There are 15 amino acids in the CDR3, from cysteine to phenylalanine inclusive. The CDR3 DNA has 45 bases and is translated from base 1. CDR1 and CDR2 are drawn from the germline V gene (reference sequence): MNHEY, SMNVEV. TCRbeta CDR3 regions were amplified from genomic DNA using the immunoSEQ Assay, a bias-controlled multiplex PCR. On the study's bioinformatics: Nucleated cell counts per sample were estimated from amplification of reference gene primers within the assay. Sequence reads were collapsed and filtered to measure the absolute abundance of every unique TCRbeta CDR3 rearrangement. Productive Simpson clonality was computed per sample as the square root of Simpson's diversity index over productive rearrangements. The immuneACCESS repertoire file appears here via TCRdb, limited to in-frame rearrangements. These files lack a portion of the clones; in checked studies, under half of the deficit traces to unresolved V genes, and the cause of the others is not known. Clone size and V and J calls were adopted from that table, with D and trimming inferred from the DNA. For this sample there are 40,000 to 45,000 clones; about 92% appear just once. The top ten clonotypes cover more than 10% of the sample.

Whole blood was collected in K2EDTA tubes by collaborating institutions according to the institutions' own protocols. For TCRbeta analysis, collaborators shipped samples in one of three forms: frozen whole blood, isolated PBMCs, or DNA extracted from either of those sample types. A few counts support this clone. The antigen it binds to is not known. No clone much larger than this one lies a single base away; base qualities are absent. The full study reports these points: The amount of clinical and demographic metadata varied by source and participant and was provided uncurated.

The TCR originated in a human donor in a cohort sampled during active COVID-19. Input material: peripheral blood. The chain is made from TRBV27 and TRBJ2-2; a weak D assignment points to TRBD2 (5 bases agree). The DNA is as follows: TGTGCCAGCCGCCGGGGAAGCTTGAACACCGGGGAGCTGTTTTTT. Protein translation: CASRRGSLNTGELFF.